A single sample is the source of the 13 T cell receptor beta chains below, sequenced in a study of OX40 agonist ivuxolimab in advanced cancers. Sequencing used immunoSEQ multiplex PCR; TCRdb keeps in-frame clones, though not all of them. Of about 5,100 clones listed, less than 75% are singletons. The sample in question was CD4+ or CD8+ T cells sorted from blood, obtained in a trial of the OX40 agonist ivuxolimab. The receptors were sampled from an adult with an advanced solid tumor such as melanoma, head and neck, liver or kidney cancer.

This chain joins TRBV9 and TRBJ1-2; maybe TRBD1 (5 bases). The V gene's germline CDR1 is SGDLS and CDR2 YYNGEE. V dropped 2 bases and J dropped 5 bases, with 13 bases sitting between them. CDR3 length: 14 residues. DNA of the CDR3: TGTGCCAGCAGCGTTTCGGGGGAGGGGTATGGCTACACCTTC. This gives the protein CASSVSGEGYGYTF.

This clone came up a few times. The chain has TRBV4-1 and TRBJ1-1; 8 bases align to TRBD1. V shed 3 bases and J 6 bases; nucleotides not matched to a gene: 9. The V gene's germline CDR1 is MGHRA and CDR2 YSYEKL. The CDR3 has 15 amino acids. The CDR3: CASSHAMDRAAEAFF. In DNA form, the CDR3 reads TGCGCCAGCAGCCACGCTATGGACAGGGCCGCTGAAGCTTTCTTT.

The chain has TRBV27 and TRBJ2-7; the match to TRBD1 covers 9 bases. Trimming took 5 bases from V and 6 from J; bases not matched to a gene: 8. The CDR3 runs to 14 residues. Germline V gene data show CDR1 as MNHEY and CDR2 as SMNVEV (reference sequence). CDR3 protein: CASSVGGTGREQYF. CDR3 bases: TGTGCCAGCAGTGTCGGCGGGACAGGGCGCGAGCAGTACTTC.

This chain connects TRBV5-3 to TRBJ2-7, with D perhaps being TRBD1 or TRBD2 (6 bases each). TRBV5-3 is assigned to the ORF class and has an uncertain function. Trimming cost V 8 bases and J 3 bases, with 18 bases left between them. CDR3 size: 14 residues. The CDR3 nucleotides are TGTGCCAGCAGCGGGTGGGACAACCTCTACGAGCAGTACTTC. Translating gives CASSGWDNLYEQYF.

The chain uses TRBV7-6 and TRBJ1-3; 9 positions agree with TRBD1. The J segment lost 0 bases and the V segment lost 7 bases, leaving 10 bases of the junction unmatched. This CDR3 has 17 residues. Per the germline V gene, CDR1 is SGHVS and CDR2 is FNYEAQ. Here the CDR3 reads CASTPSGTGSSGNTIYF. The CDR3 DNA reads TGTGCCAGCACCCCCTCCGGGACAGGGAGCTCTGGAAACACCATATATTTT.

The chain couples TRBV27 to TRBJ2-7, with TRBD1 identical over 10 bases. There are 17 residues in the CDR3. CDR1 and CDR2 from the germline V gene are MNHEY and SMNVEV (reference sequence). Trimming at V came to 4 bases and at J to 3 bases, leaving 12 bases not matched to a gene. The chain's CDR3 is CASSSGPPGQGIYEQYF. The CDR3 DNA follows: TGTGCCAGCAGTTCGGGACCACCGGGACAGGGGATCTACGAGCAGTACTTC.

This clone was observed a single time. The chain is built from TRBV7-3 and TRBJ2-5; 7 nucleotides align to TRBD2. Germline V gives CDR1 SGHTA, CDR2 FQGTGA. This CDR3 has 15 amino acids. Losses at the gene ends were 5 bases for V and 4 bases for J; bases not matched to a gene: 10. The CDR3 bases are TGTGCCAGCAGCACCTCCGGGGGGTTACTAGAGACCCAGTACTTC. Its protein product is CASSTSGGLLETQYF. Complete variable domain (other parts from reference TRBV7-3 and TRBJ2-5): GAGVSQTPSNKVTEKGKYVELRCDPISGHTALYWYRQSLGQGPEFLIYFQGTGAADDSGLPNDRFFAVRPEGSVSTLKIQRTERGDSAVYLCASSTSGGLLETQYFGPGTRLLVL.

This clone showed up just a few times. This CDR3 is CASKKVGGDQPQHF. The DNA of the CDR3 is TGTGCCAGCAAAAAGGTAGGGGGCGATCAGCCCCAGCATTTT. The V and J genes are TRBV2 and TRBJ1-5; 7 bases map to TRBD1. This CDR3 region has 14 residues. Germline values: CDR1 SNHLY, CDR2 FYNNEI. Trimming took 7 bases from V and 5 from J; bases not matched to a gene: 8.

The chain uses TRBV4-3 and TRBJ1-6; possible D gene TRBD1, 6 bases. The germline V and J ends were trimmed by 0 bases and 7 bases, with 10 bases remaining between them. Germline V gives CDR1 LGHNA, CDR2 YSLEER. CDR3 length: 15 amino acids. The CDR3 loop is CASSQEVDSNSPLHF. CDR3 in DNA: TGCGCCAGCAGCCAAGAGGTGGACAGCAATTCACCCCTCCACTTT.

The rearrangement joins TRBV19 to TRBJ1-1; TRBD1 matches 8 bases. The V gene end was trimmed by 3 bases and the J gene end by 1 base; junction bases not matched to a gene: 7. CDR1 LNHDA and CDR2 SQIVND come from the germline V gene (reference sequence). The CDR3 is 16 residues long. The CDR3 coding sequence is TGTGCCAGTAGTATTGGACAGGGTTTCTCGAACACTGAAGCTTTCTTT. Its protein product is CASSIGQGFSNTEAFF.

The genes are TRBV7-9 and TRBJ2-5, with TRBD1 identical over 7 bases. Judging by the DNA end, TRBJ2-7 fits better; the J call may be wrong. The CDR3 consists of 13 residues. The germline V gene encodes CDR1 SEHNR and CDR2 FQNEAQ (reference sequence). CDR3: CASSEGQTYEQYF. The CDR3 nucleotides read TGTGCCAGCAGCGAGGGACAGACCTACGAGCAGTACTTC.

J is TRBJ2-7 and V is TRBV6-5, with 11 nucleotides matching TRBD1. The CDR3 is made up of 16 amino acids. CDR1 and CDR2 from the germline V gene are MNHEY and SVGAGI. V trimming: 2 bases; J trimming: 0 bases; junction bases outside the gene matches: 3. CDR3: CASSYKGTGGSYEQYF. The CDR3 DNA follows: TGTGCCAGCAGTTACAAAGGGACAGGGGGCTCCTACGAGCAGTACTTC.

The gene calls are TRBV7-9 and TRBJ1-1, with TRBD1 identical over 7 bases. The trim removed 5 bases at V and 4 bases at J, leaving 16 bases unmatched. The CDR3 runs 17 residues. CDR1 is SEHNR and CDR2 is FQNEAQ in the germline V gene (reference sequence). CDR3 region: CASSPNPVTGYGTEAFF. The DNA of the CDR3 is TGTGCCAGCAGCCCCAACCCCGTGACAGGGTACGGCACTGAAGCTTTCTTT.